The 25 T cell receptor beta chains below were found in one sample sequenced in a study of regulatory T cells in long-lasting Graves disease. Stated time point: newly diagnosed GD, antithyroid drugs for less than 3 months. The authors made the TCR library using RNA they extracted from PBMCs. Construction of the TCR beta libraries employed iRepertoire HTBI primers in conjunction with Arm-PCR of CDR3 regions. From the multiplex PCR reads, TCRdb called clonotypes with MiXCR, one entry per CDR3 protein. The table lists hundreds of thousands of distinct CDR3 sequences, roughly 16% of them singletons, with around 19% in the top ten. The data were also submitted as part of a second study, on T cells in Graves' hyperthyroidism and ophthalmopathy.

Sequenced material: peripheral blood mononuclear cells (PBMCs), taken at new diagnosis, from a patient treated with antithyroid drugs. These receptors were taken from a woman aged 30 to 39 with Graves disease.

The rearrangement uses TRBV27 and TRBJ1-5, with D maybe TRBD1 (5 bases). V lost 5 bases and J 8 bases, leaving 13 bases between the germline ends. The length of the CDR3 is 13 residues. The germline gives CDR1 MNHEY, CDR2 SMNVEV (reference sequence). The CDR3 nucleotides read TGTGCCAGCAGTGGATATACGGGGGAGCCCCAGCATTTT. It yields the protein CASSGYTGEPQHF.

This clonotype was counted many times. CDR3 DNA sequence: TGTGCCAGCATGGGGCCCGACAGACGAGATCAGCCCCAGCATTTT. Protein: CASMGPDRRDQPQHF. The chain is built from TRBV28 and TRBJ1-5; a weak D match, TRBD1 (5 bases). The V end was cut by 7 bases, the J end by 5 bases, with 18 bases between. This CDR3 region has 15 residues. Germline V gives CDR1 MDHEN, CDR2 SYDVKM.

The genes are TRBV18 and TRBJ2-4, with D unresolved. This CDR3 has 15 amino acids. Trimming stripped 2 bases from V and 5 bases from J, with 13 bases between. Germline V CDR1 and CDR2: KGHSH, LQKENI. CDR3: CASSPTVGLENIQYF. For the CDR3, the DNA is TGTGCCAGCTCACCAACTGTGGGATTGGAAAACATTCAGTACTTC.

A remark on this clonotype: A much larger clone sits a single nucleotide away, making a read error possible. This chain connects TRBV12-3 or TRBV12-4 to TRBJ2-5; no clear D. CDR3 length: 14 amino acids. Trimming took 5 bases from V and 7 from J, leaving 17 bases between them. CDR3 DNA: TGTGCCAGCAGTCTAAACACACCCACAGCGACCCAGTACTTC. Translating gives CASSLNTPTATQYF.

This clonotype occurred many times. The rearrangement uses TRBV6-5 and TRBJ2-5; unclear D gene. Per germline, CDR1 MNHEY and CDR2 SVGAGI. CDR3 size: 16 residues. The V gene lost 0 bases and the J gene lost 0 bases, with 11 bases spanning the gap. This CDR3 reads CASSYSWSRYQETQYF. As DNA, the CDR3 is TGTGCCAGCAGTTACTCCTGGAGTAGGTACCAAGAGACCCAGTACTTC.

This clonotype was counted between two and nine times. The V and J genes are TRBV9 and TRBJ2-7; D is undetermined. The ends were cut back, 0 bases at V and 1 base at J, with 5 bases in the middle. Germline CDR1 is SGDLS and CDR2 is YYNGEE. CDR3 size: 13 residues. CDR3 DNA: TGTGCCAGCAGCGTAGTCCCTTCCTACGAGCAGTACTTC. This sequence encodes CASSVVPSYEQYF.

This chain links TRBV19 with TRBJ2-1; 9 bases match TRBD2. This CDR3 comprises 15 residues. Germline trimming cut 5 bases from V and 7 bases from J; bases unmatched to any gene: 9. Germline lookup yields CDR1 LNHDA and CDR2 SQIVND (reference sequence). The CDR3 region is CASSYSGSKENEQFF. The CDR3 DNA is TGTGCCAGTAGTTATAGCGGGAGTAAGGAAAATGAGCAGTTCTTC.

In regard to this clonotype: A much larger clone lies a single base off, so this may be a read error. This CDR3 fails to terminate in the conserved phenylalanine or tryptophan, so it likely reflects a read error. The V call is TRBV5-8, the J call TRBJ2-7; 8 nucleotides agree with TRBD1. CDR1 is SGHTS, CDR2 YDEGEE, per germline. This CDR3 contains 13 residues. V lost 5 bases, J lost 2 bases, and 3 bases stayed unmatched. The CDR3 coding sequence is TGTGCCAGCAGACTGACAGGGGCCTACGAGCAGTACCTC. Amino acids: CASRLTGAYEQYL.

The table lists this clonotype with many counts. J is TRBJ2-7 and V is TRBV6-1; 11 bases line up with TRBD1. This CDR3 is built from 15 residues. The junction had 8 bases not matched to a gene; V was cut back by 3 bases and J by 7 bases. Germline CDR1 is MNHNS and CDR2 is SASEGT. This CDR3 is CASSDPDRGRDEQYF. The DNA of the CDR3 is TGTGCCAGCAGTGACCCGGACAGGGGGCGGGATGAGCAGTACTTC.

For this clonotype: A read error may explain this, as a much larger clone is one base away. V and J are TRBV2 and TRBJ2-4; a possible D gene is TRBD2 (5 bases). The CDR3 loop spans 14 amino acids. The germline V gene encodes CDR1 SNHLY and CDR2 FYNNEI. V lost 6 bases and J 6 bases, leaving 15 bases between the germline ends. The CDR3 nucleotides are TGTGCCAGCAGGGCCCTAGCATCAGGAAACATTCAGTACTTC. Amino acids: CASRALASGNIQYF. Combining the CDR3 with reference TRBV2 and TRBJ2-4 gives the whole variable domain EPEVTQTPSHQVTQMGQEVILRCVPISNHLYFYWYRQILGQKVEFLVSFYNNEISEKSEIFDDQFSVERPDGSNFTLKIRSTKLEDSAMYFCASRALASGNIQYFGAGTRLSVL.

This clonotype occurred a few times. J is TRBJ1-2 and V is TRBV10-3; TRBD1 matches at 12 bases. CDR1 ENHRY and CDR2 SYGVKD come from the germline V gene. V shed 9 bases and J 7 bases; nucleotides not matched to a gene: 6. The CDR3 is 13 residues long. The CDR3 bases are TGTGCCATTGCCGGGACAGGGGGCCGTGGCTACACCTTC. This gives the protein CAIAGTGGRGYTF.

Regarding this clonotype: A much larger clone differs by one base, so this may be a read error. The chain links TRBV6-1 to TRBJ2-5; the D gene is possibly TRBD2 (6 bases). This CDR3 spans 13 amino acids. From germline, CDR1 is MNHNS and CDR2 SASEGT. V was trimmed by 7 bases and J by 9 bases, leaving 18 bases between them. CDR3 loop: CASNILGREAQYF. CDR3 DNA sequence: TGTGCCAGCAATATTCTAGGAAGGGAGGCCCAGTACTTC.

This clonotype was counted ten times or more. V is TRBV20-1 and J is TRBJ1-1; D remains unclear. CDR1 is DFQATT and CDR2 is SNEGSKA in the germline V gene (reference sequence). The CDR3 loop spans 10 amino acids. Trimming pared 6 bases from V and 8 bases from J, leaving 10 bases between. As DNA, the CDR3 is TGCAGTGCGCCTTCGGGGGAAGCTTTCTTT. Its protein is CSAPSGEAFF.

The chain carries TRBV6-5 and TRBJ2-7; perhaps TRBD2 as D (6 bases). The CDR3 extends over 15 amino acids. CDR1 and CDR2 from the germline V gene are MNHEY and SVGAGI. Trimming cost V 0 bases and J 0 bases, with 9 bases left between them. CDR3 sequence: CASSYSGGFSYEQYF. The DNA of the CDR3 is TGTGCCAGCAGTTACTCGGGGGGATTCTCCTACGAGCAGTACTTC.

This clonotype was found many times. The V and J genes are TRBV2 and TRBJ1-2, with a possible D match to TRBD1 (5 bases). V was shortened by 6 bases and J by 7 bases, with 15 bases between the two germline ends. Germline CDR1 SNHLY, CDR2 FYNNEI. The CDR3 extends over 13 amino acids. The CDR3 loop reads CASSPSGLGGYTF. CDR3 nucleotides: TGTGCCAGCAGCCCCTCGGGGCTAGGTGGCTACACCTTC.

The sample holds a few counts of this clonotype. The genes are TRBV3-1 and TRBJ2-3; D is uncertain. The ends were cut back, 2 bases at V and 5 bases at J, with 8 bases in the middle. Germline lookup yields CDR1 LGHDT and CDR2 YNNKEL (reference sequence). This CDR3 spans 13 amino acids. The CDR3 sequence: CASSQRTGDTQYF. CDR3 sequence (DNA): TGTGCCAGCAGCCAAAGGACCGGAGATACGCAGTATTTT.

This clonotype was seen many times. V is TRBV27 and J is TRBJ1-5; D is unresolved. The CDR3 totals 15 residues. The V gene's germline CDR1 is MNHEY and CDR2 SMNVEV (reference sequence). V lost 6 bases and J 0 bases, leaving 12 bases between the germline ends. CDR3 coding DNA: TGTGCCAGCAGCTTAGCCCGTGGTAGCAATCAGCCCCAGCATTTT. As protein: CASSLARGSNQPQHF.

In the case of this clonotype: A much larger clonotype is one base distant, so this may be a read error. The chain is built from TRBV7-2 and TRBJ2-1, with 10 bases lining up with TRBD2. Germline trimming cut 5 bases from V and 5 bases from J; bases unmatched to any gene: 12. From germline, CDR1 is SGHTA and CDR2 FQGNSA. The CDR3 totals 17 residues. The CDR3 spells CASSPGTSERRNNEQFF. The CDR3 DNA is TGTGCCAGCAGCCCCGGGACTAGCGAGAGAAGAAACAATGAGCAGTTCTTC.

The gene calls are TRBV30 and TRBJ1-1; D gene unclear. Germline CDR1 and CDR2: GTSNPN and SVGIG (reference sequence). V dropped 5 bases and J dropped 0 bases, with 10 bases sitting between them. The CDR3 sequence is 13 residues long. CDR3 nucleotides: TGTGCCTGGGGGCCTGGCATGAACACTGAAGCTTTCTTT. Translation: CAWGPGMNTEAFF.

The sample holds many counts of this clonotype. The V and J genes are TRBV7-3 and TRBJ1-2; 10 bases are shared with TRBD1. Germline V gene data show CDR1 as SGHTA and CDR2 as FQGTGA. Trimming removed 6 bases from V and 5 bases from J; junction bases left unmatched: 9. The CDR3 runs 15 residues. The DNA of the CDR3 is TGTGCCAGCAGTCCTACACCGGACAGGGGGTATGGCTACACCTTC. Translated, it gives CASSPTPDRGYGYTF.

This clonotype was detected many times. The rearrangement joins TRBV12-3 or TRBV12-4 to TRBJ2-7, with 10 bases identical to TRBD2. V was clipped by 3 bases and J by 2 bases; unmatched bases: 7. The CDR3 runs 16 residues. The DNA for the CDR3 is TGTGCCAGCAGTTTTAGGAGCGGGAGGGCAACCTACGAGCAGTACTTC. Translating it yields CASSFRSGRATYEQYF.

The CDR3 DNA sequence: TGTGCCAGCAGCCATAAAATAGCGGGAGTCTCCAATGAGCAGTTCTTC. Protein: CASSHKIAGVSNEQFF. This rearrangement joins TRBV7-2 to TRBJ2-1; 9 nucleotides agree with TRBD2. V gave up 5 bases and J gave up 6 bases; unmatched junction bases: 11. Looked up from germline, CDR1 is SGHTA and CDR2 is FQGNSA. The CDR3 is 16 residues long. The full variable domain, rest sourced from reference TRBV7-2 and TRBJ2-1, is GAGVSQSPSNKVTEKGKDVELRCDPISGHTALYWYRQSLGQGLEFLIYFQGNSAPDKSGLPSDRFSAERTGGSVSTLTIQRTQQEDSAVYLCASSHKIAGVSNEQFFGPGTRLTVL.

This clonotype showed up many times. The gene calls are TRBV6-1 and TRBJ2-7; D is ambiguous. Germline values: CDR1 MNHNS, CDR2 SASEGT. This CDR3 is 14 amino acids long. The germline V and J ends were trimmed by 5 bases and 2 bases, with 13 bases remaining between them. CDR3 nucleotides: TGTGCCAGCAGTTTATTCTCGAATACCTACGAGCAGTACTTC. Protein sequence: CASSLFSNTYEQYF.

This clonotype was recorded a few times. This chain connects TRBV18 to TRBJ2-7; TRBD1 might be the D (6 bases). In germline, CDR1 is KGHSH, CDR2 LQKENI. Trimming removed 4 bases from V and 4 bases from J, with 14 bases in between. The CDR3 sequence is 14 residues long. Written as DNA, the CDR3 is TGTGCCAGCTCACAAGGGACACATAAATACGAGCAGTACTTC. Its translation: CASSQGTHKYEQYF.

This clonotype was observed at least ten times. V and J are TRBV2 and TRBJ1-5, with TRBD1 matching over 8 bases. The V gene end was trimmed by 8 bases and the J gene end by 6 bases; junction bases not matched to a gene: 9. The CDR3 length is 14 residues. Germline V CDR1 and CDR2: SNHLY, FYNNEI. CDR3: CASSGQGVSQPQHF. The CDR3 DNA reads TGTGCCAGCTCCGGACAGGGAGTAAGTCAGCCCCAGCATTTT.